This TCR beta chain was captured in a study of blood T cells in healthy people across ages. Primers used in a second PCR of roughly 7 to 12 cycles were a sample-barcoded 5' primer and a J-beta primer mix. A single record per CDR3 protein comes from TCRdb applying MiXCR to the 5' RACE reads. The sample shows hundreds of thousands of distinct CDR3 sequences, 25% to 35% of them seen only once. This clonotype has only a few counts. What it recognizes is unknown. The CDR3 length is 15 residues. In germline, CDR1 is SGDLS, CDR2 YYNGEE. V dropped 1 base and J dropped 4 bases, with 13 bases sitting between them. Study results and limitations: Naive T cell percentage by flow cytometry tracked strongly with beta diversity. Estimates drawn from one million T cells were deemed to understate diversity.

Sequencing was carried out using blood. The source is a woman at least 80 years old in good health. J is TRBJ2-3 and V is TRBV9, with a possible D match to TRBD2 (6 bases). CDR3 coding DNA: TGTGCCAGCAGCGTATTTTGGGGGGACTCAGATACGCAGTATTTT. Residues: CASSVFWGDSDTQYF.